These 10 T cell receptor beta chains originate from one sample sequenced in a study of cytomegalovirus exposure and HLA in healthy donors. 13 Jbeta primers and 60 Vbeta primers were used for the PCR. Data came from immunoSEQ multiplex PCR; TCRdb stores just in-frame clones and leaves some out. The table lists 150,000 to 160,000 clones, roughly 80% of them singletons. Sequenced input: PBMCs. These receptor sequences come from a woman in her fifties or sixties in good health and CMV-seropositive.

The chain has TRBV2 and TRBJ1-2, with TRBD1 matching 9 bases. Germline V gene data show CDR1 as SNHLY and CDR2 as FYNNEI. J gave up 8 bases and V 4 bases, and 11 bases lay outside the gene matches. This CDR3 has 15 amino acids. The DNA for the CDR3 is TGTGCCAGCAGTGCCCCGGGACAGGGTTTGCGGGGCTACACCTTC. This encodes CASSAPGQGLRGYTF.

V gene TRBV5-1 combines with J gene TRBJ2-3, with TRBD1 matching 8 bases. This CDR3 is 14 amino acids long. The V and J ends lost 2 bases and 1 base, in that order; junction bases with no gene match: 0. Germline V lookup: CDR1 SGHRS, CDR2 YFSETQ. The CDR3 loop is CASSFRGRTDTQYF. The CDR3 DNA follows: TGCGCCAGCAGCTTCAGGGGGCGCACAGATACGCAGTATTTT.

V usage is TRBV5-6 and J usage is TRBJ1-4, with 9 bases aligning to TRBD1. The CDR3 consists of 14 residues. Germline assignment: CDR1 SGHDT and CDR2 YYEEEE. V dropped 3 bases and J dropped 5; count of bases not matched to a gene: 2. CDR3 bases: TGTGCCAGCAGCTATGGGACAGGGAATGAAAAACTGTTTTTT. The encoded protein is CASSYGTGNEKLFF.

CDR3 sequence reads: CASSEAGPTYGYTF. The CDR3 nucleotides read TGTGCCAGCAGTGAAGCTGGCCCCACCTATGGCTACACCTTC. The chain couples TRBV2 to TRBJ1-2; D is unresolved. V was trimmed by 0 bases and J by 4 bases, leaving 9 bases between them. The CDR3 consists of 14 residues. Per the germline V gene, CDR1 is SNHLY and CDR2 is FYNNEI.

The chain links TRBV2 to TRBJ1-6; 8 nucleotides align to TRBD1. V dropped 6 bases and J dropped 5; count of bases not matched to a gene: 9. Germline loops: CDR1 SNHLY, CDR2 FYNNEI. This CDR3 region has 16 residues. In DNA, the CDR3 is TGTGCCAGCAGCCCTACAGGGACAGGAAATAATTCACCCCTCCACTTT. Protein product: CASSPTGTGNNSPLHF.

The rearrangement joins TRBV28 to TRBJ1-2; D not resolved. Deletions cut 6 bases from V and 8 bases from J, with 10 bases between. The CDR3 is made up of 11 amino acids. Germline V gene data show CDR1 as MDHEN and CDR2 as SYDVKM. For the CDR3, the DNA is TGTGCCAGCAGGACTGTTGGGGGCTACACCTTC. This gives the protein CASRTVGGYTF.

The chain employs TRBV19 and TRBJ2-3, with D tentatively TRBD2 (6 bases). Germline V gene lookup returns CDR1 LNHDA and CDR2 SQIVND (reference sequence). V gave up 5 bases and J gave up 1 base, with 13 bases separating them. This CDR3 region has 15 residues. CDR3 in amino acids: CASSRWGEGTDTQYF. CDR3 DNA sequence: TGTGCCAGTAGTCGATGGGGGGAAGGCACAGATACGCAGTATTTT.

This chain uses TRBV7-9 with TRBJ2-1; 9 bases fit TRBD2. The germline V gene encodes CDR1 SEHNR and CDR2 FQNEAQ (reference sequence). J lost 9 bases, V lost 3 bases, and 15 bases had no gene match. This CDR3 is 17 amino acids long. CDR3 residues: CASSFGGASGGRGEQFF. The CDR3 bases are TGTGCCAGCAGCTTTGGCGGGGCGAGCGGGGGGCGGGGTGAGCAGTTCTTC.

This clone came up a few times. The V gene is TRBV29-1, the J gene TRBJ2-3; D is perhaps TRBD2 (6 bases). The CDR3 is made up of 15 amino acids. In germline, CDR1 is SQVTM, CDR2 ANQGSEA. The V and J ends lost 3 bases and 1 base respectively, with 14 bases between them. This chain's CDR3 is CSVDITGVRTDTQYF. The CDR3 DNA follows: TGCAGCGTTGACATCACGGGGGTCCGCACAGATACGCAGTATTTT.

The chain employs TRBV27 and TRBJ2-2; D is unclear. This CDR3 comprises 13 residues. Germline assignment: CDR1 MNHEY and CDR2 SMNVEV (reference sequence). V dropped 4 bases and J dropped 1 base, with 4 bases sitting between them. The CDR3 nucleotides read TGTGCCAGCAGTTCAAAGAACACCGGGGAGCTGTTTTTT. Its translation: CASSSKNTGELFF.